The 2 T cell receptor beta chains reported below all come from one sample, sequenced in a study of T cell repertoires in cytomegalovirus infection. TCRdb recomputed calls from the reads with MiXCR, one row per CDR3 protein. This table holds around 430,000 distinct CDR3 sequences, about 44% found once. What these receptors recognize is not known. The sequencing used cultured PBMCs, collected from culture after CMV antigen stimulation. The source of these receptors is a human donor in good health (CMV status not recorded). Some clones in this sample may be carry-over from other donors' samples.

This clonotype is a singleton in its sample. This chain uses TRBV10-3 with TRBJ1-5; D might be TRBD1 (5 bases). The CDR3 has 17 amino acids. Per germline, CDR1 ENHRY and CDR2 SYGVKD. V lost 0 bases and J 4 bases, leaving 16 bases between the germline ends. CDR3 sequence reads: CAISESIRGVRNQPQHF. The CDR3 nucleotides read TGTGCCATCAGTGAGTCAATCCGAGGGGTAAGAAATCAGCCCCAGCATTTT.

J is TRBJ2-1 and V is TRBV7-6, with D possibly matching TRBD1 (5 bases). The CDR3 sequence is 12 residues long. V shed 6 bases and J shed 9 bases, with 12 bases lying between them. Germline V gene sequence: CDR1 SGHVS, CDR2 FNYEAQ. CDR3 DNA: TGTGCCAGCAGTCCTTCAAGGGGTGAGCAGTTCTTC. It yields the protein CASSPSRGEQFF.